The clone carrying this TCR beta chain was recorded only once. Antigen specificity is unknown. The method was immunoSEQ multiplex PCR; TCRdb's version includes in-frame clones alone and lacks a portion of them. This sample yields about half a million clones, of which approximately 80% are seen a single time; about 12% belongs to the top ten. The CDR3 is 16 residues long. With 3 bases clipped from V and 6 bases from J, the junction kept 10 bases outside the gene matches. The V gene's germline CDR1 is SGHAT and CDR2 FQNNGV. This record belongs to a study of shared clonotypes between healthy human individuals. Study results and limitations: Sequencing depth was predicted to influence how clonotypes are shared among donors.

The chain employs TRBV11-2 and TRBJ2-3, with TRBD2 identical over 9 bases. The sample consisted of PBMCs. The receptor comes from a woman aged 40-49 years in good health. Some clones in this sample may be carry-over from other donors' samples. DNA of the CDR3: TGTGCCAGCAGCTTCGGGTTTGGCGGGAGGGTTGATACGCAGTATTTT. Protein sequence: CASSFGFGGRVDTQYF.